The 20 T cell receptor beta chains below come from one sample, sequenced in a study of read filtering for tumor transcriptome and immune sequencing. The library was built from about 0.4 ug RNA with molecular barcoded adaptors for alpha/delta and beta/gamma chains. A single record per CDR3 protein comes from TCRdb applying MiXCR to the reads. The sample includes around 30,000 distinct CDR3 sequences, about a fifth of them seen just once. What was sequenced was a population of CD138-negative cells sorted from bone marrow. These receptors were collected from a donor at least 40 years old with multiple myeloma.

As to this clonotype: A much larger clone is a single base away; this may be a read error. This chain connects TRBV20-1 to TRBJ2-3; the match to TRBD1 covers 9 bases. V shed 3 bases, J shed 8 bases, and the junction held 9 bases outside the gene matches. This CDR3 comprises 14 residues. Germline V gene sequence: CDR1 DFQATT, CDR2 SNEGSKA (reference sequence). The CDR3 coding sequence is TGCAGTGCTAGGGGGGACAGGGACCCAGGTACGCAGTATTTT. It is translated as CSARGDRDPGTQYF.

The V call is TRBV6-6, the J call TRBJ2-7, with 10 nucleotides matching TRBD2. The CDR3 length is 17 residues. Germline CDR1 MNHNY, CDR2 SVGAGI (reference sequence). The V and J ends lost 5 bases and 3 bases, in that order; junction bases with no gene match: 13. This CDR3 reads CASSTLLAGVRSYEQYF. The CDR3 DNA sequence: TGTGCCAGCAGTACGCTCCTAGCGGGAGTGCGGAGCTACGAGCAGTACTTC.

The J gene is TRBJ1-5, the V gene TRBV10-3; D gene unclear. Germline values: CDR1 ENHRY, CDR2 SYGVKD. CDR3 length: 15 amino acids. V lost 6 bases to trimming and J lost 4 bases, with 16 bases between them. In DNA, the CDR3 is TGTGCCATCAGGAGTTCAGCTAGTGAAAATCAGCCCCAGCATTTT. Residues: CAIRSSASENQPQHF.

This clonotype was recorded at least ten times. This chain joins TRBV19 and TRBJ2-1; TRBD2 matches 9 bases. V lost 3 bases and J lost 5; bases outside the gene matches: 8. The CDR3 is 16 residues long. Germline CDR1 is LNHDA and CDR2 is SQIVND (reference sequence). This CDR3 is CASSIFASGIDNEQFF. In DNA form, the CDR3 reads TGTGCCAGTAGTATTTTCGCTAGCGGGATTGACAATGAGCAGTTCTTC.

In the case of this clonotype: One base away lies a much larger clone, so this may be a sequencing read error. DNA of the CDR3: TGTGCCAGCAGCGTAAGTCCCAGCGGGAATTACGGGCAGTACTTC. Its translation: CASSVSPSGNYGQYF. The chain is built from TRBV9 and TRBJ2-7, with TRBD2 matching over 7 bases. The germline CDR1 and CDR2 sequences are SGDLS and YYNGEE. There are 15 residues in the CDR3.

This clonotype appeared many times. This chain joins TRBV6-1 and TRBJ2-3, with unresolved D. Between the trimmed V and J ends, which lost 0 bases and 2 bases, there was a span of 3 bases. The length of the CDR3 is 13 residues. Germline CDR1 MNHNS, CDR2 SASEGT. The chain's CDR3 is CASSEAHTDTQYF. The CDR3 nucleotides are TGTGCCAGCAGTGAAGCCCACACAGATACGCAGTATTTT.

The table lists this clonotype with many counts. This chain uses TRBV29-1 with TRBJ2-6; no clear D gene. Germline-derived CDR1 and CDR2 are SQVTM and ANQGSEA. Trimming removed 8 bases at V and 3 bases at J, with 14 bases between. The CDR3 length is 14 residues. CDR3 sequence (DNA): TGCAGCACTCCCGCCGGGTATGGGGCCAACGTCCTGACTTTC. This gives the protein CSTPAGYGANVLTF.

In its sample, this clonotype was seen many times. This chain joins TRBV3-1 and TRBJ2-7, with D uncertain. CDR3 size: 13 residues. Germline CDR1 and CDR2: LGHDT and YNNKEL (reference sequence). V was trimmed by 0 bases and J by 7 bases, leaving 10 bases between them. The CDR3 DNA reads as TGTGCCAGCAGCCAAGAGCCGTGGATGGAGCAGTACTTC. Protein: CASSQEPWMEQYF.

This clonotype was observed at least ten times. The chain links TRBV6-2 or TRBV6-3 to TRBJ2-4; D uncertain. Germline V CDR1 and CDR2: MNHEY, SVGEGT. This CDR3 spans 15 amino acids. The V gene lost 4 bases and the J gene lost 0 bases, with 10 bases spanning the gap. The CDR3 DNA reads as TGTGCCAGCAGTTCTATCCAGCTAGCCAAAAACATTCAGTACTTC. As protein: CASSSIQLAKNIQYF.

This clonotype has a count of ten or more. V is TRBV7-2 and J is TRBJ2-5; 10 positions agree with TRBD1. The CDR3 length is 16 residues. With 3 bases clipped from V and 3 bases from J, the junction kept 7 bases outside the gene matches. Germline V gene data show CDR1 as SGHTA and CDR2 as FQGNSA. The CDR3 nucleotides read TGTGCCAGCAGCTTGCAGTGGGACAGGGGAAAAGAGACCCAGTACTTC. This codes for CASSLQWDRGKETQYF. Supplemented by reference TRBV7-2 and TRBJ2-5, the full variable domain reads GAGVSQSPSNKVTEKGKDVELRCDPISGHTALYWYRQSLGQGLEFLIYFQGNSAPDKSGLPSDRFSAERTGGSVSTLTIQRTQQEDSAVYLCASSLQWDRGKETQYFGPGTRLLVL.

This clonotype has at least ten counts. The CDR3 here is CASSYPRRGLSSAGANVLTF. The DNA of the CDR3 is TGTGCCAGCAGTTATCCCCGCAGGGGGCTGTCCTCAGCCGGGGCCAACGTCCTGACTTTC. The rearrangement joins TRBV12-3 or TRBV12-4 to TRBJ2-6, with 8 bases matching TRBD1. Trimming cost V 4 bases and J 4 bases; bases outside gene matches: 18. The CDR3 consists of 20 residues.

This clonotype was seen ten or more times. Mismatch with germline at one junction end may stem from a read error. The chain links TRBV7-7 to TRBJ2-5; 7 bases match TRBD1. CDR1 and CDR2 (germline): SSHAT, FNYEAQ (reference sequence). The CDR3 covers 14 residues. CDR3 coding DNA: TGTGCTAGCAGCCAACAGGGGTATAGGGAGACCCAGTACTTC. This translates into CASSQQGYRETQYF.

The table lists this clonotype with a few counts. The chain joins TRBV9 to TRBJ2-3; the D gene is possibly TRBD1 (6 bases). The CDR3 contains 14 residues. Germline lookup yields CDR1 SGDLS and CDR2 YYNGEE. Between the trimmed V and J ends, which lost 5 bases and 11 bases, there was a span of 21 bases. CDR3 sequence reads: CASSRPGQPGRQYF. CDR3 in DNA: TGTGCCAGCAGTCGCCCCGGACAGCCAGGGAGGCAGTATTTT.

This clonotype was detected many times. The V and J genes are TRBV7-3 and TRBJ2-2; no definite D call. V gave up 4 bases and J gave up 2 bases, with 2 bases separating them. This CDR3 is 12 amino acids long. Germline V gene data show CDR1 as SGHTA and CDR2 as FQGTGA. The CDR3 bases are TGTGCCAGCAGCTCAAACACCGGGGAGCTGTTTTTT. Translation gives CASSSNTGELFF. Together with reference TRBV7-3 and TRBJ2-2, the CDR3 gives the full variable domain: GAGVSQTPSNKVTEKGKYVELRCDPISGHTALYWYRQSLGQGPEFLIYFQGTGAADDSGLPNDRFFAVRPEGSVSTLKIQRTERGDSAVYLCASSSNTGELFFGEGSRLTVL.

This clonotype was detected many times. The rearrangement uses TRBV20-1 and TRBJ2-7; D assignment may be TRBD1 or TRBD2 (5 bases each). From germline, CDR1 is DFQATT and CDR2 SNEGSKA (reference sequence). The CDR3 consists of 13 residues. Trimming removed 6 bases at V and 3 bases at J, with 15 bases between. CDR3 nucleotides: TGCAGTGCCCTAGCTCGCAGGGTCTACGAGCAGTACTTC. It codes for CSALARRVYEQYF.

CDR3 protein: CASSSSGGAGETQYF. DNA of the CDR3: TGTGCCAGCAGTTCCAGCGGGGGGGCCGGGGAGACCCAGTACTTC. This sequence joins TRBV28 and TRBJ2-5; 10 bases fit TRBD2. Trimming took 4 bases from V and 5 from J; bases not matched to a gene: 7. Germline loops: CDR1 MDHEN, CDR2 SYDVKM. The CDR3 length is 15 residues. The full variable domain, its missing parts supplied by reference TRBV28 and TRBJ2-5, is DVKVTQSSRYLVKRTGEKVFLECVQDMDHENMFWYRQDPGLGLRLIYFSYDVKMKEKGDIPEGYSVSREKKERFSLILESASTNQTSMYLCASSSSGGAGETQYFGPGTRLLVL.

Many counts were recorded for this clonotype. This chain joins TRBV29-1 and TRBJ1-4, with 11 bases fitting TRBD1. CDR1 and CDR2 from the germline V gene are SQVTM and ANQGSEA. The V and J ends lost 7 bases and 9 bases, in that order; junction bases with no gene match: 4. The CDR3 extends over 12 amino acids. The CDR3 DNA follows: TGCAGCGCGAGGGACAGGGGGAAAAAACTGTTTTTT. It codes for CSARDRGKKLFF.

About this clonotype itself: One junction end does not reproduce the germline sequence, and a read error may be involved. This chain joins TRBV6-5 and TRBJ2-1, with D maybe TRBD2 (5 bases). Per the germline V gene, CDR1 is MNHEY and CDR2 is SVGAGI. The CDR3 has 15 residues. The CDR3 here is CASSIRGRAGDDQFF. The CDR3 nucleotides are TGTGCCAGCAGTATAAGAGGGAGAGCCGGCGATGATCAGTTCTTC.

This clonotype was detected ten times or more. This chain uses TRBV5-1 with TRBJ2-7; 10 bases fit TRBD1. The CDR3 consists of 14 residues. Looked up from germline, CDR1 is SGHRS and CDR2 is YFSETQ. The trim removed 3 bases at V and 2 bases at J, leaving 2 bases unmatched. DNA for the CDR3: TGCGCCAGCAGCTACGGGACAGGGGCCTACGAGCAGTACTTC. It encodes CASSYGTGAYEQYF.

V and J are TRBV20-1 and TRBJ2-7; 9 positions agree with TRBD2. V lost 3 bases and J lost 2; bases outside the gene matches: 2. There are 13 residues in the CDR3. Germline V gene sequence: CDR1 DFQATT, CDR2 SNEGSKA (reference sequence). The CDR3 bases are TGCAGTGCTAGCCTAGCGGGGACCTACGAGCAGTACTTC. Its translation is CSASLAGTYEQYF.